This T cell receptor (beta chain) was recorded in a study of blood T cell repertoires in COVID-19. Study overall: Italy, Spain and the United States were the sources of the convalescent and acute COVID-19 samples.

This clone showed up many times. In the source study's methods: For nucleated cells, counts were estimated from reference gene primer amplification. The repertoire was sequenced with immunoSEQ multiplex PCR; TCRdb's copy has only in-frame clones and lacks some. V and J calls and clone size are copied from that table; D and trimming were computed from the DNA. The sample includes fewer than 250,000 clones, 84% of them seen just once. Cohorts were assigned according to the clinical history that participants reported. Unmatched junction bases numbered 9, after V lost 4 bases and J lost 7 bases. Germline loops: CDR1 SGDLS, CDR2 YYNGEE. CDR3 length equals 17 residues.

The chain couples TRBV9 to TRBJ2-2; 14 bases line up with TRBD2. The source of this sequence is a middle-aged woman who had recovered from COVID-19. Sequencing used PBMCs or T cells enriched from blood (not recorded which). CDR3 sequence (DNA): TGTGCCAGCAGCTCCCGACTAGCGGGAGGGGAGGGCGGGGAGCTGTTTTTT. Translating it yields CASSSRLAGGEGGELFF. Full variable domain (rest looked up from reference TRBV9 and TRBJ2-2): DSGVTQTPKHLITATGQRVTLRCSPRSGDLSVYWYQQSLDQGLQFLIQYYNGEERAKGNILERFSAQQFPDLHSELNLSSLELGDSALYFCASSSRLAGGEGGELFFGEGSRLTVL.